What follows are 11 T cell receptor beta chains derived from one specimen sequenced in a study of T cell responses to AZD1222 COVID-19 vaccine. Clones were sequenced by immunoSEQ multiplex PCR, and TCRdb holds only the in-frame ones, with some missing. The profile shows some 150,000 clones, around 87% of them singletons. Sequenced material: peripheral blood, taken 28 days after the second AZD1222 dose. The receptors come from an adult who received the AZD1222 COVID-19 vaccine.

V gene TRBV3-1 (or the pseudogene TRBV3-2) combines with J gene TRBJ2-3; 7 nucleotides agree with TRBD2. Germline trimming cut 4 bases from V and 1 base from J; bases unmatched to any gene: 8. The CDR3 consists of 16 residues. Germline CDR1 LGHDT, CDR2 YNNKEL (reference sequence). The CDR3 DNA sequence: TGTGCCAGCAGCCCGTATACTAGCGTAGGCACAGATACGCAGTATTTT. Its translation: CASSPYTSVGTDTQYF.

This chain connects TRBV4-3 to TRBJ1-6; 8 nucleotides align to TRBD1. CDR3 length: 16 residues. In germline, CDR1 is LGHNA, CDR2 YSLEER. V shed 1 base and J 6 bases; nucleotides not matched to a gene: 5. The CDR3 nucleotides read TGCGCCAGCAGCCAAGGAGCTGGACAGGGTAATTCACCCCTCCACTTT. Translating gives CASSQGAGQGNSPLHF.

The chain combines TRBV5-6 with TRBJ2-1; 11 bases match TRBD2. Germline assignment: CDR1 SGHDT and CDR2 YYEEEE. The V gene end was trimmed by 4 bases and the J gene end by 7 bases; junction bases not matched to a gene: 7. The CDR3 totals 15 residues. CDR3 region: CASSPGLAEWNEQFF. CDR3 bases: TGTGCCAGCAGCCCGGGACTAGCGGAATGGAATGAGCAGTTCTTC.

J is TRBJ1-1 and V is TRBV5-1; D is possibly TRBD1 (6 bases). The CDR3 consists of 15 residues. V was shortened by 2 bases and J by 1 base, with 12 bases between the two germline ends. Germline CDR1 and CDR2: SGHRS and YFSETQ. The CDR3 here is CASSLGGLTNTEAFF. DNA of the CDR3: TGCGCCAGCAGCTTAGGGGGTCTCACGAACACTGAAGCTTTCTTT.

In nucleotides, the CDR3 is TGTGCCCCCAACCTCAGTAAGGGGGCTAACACCGGGGAGCTGTTTTTT. Its translation is CAPNLSKGANTGELFF. The rearrangement uses TRBV19 and TRBJ2-2, with TRBD1 matching 7 bases. The CDR3 consists of 16 residues. Germline values: CDR1 LNHDA, CDR2 SQIVND (reference sequence). With V trimmed by 11 bases and J by 2 bases, 14 bases remained unmatched.

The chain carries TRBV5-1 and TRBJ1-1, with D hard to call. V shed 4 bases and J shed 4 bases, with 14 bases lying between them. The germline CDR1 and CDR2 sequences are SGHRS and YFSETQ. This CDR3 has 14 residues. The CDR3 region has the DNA TGCGCCAGCAGCCTTCGGCCCGCGGGCACTGAAGCTTTCTTT. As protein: CASSLRPAGTEAFF.

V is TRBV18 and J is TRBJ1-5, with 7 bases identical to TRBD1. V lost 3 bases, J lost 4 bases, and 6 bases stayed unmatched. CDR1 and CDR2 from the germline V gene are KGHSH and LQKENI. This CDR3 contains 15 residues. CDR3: CASSPTGTDNQPQHF. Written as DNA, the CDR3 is TGTGCCAGCTCACCTACAGGGACAGATAATCAGCCCCAGCATTTT.

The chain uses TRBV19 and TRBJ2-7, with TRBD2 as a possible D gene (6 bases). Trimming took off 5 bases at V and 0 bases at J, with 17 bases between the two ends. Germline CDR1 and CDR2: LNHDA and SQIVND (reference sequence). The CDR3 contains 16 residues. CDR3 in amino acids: CASSANSRDFSYEQYF. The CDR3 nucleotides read TGTGCCAGTAGTGCGAATTCCCGGGACTTCTCCTACGAGCAGTACTTC.

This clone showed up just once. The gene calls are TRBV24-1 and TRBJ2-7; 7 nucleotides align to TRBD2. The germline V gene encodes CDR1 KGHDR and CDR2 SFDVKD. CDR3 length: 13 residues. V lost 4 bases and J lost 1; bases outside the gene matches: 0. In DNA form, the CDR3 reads TGTGCCACCAGTGACGGGGGGTCCTACGAGCAGTACTTC. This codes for CATSDGGSYEQYF.

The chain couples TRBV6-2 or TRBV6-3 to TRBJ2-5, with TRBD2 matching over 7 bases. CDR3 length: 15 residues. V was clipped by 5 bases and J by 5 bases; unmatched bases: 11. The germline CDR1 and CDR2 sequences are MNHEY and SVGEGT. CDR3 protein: CASSTEGRASETQYF. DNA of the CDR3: TGTGCCAGCAGTACCGAGGGGAGGGCCTCGGAGACCCAGTACTTC.

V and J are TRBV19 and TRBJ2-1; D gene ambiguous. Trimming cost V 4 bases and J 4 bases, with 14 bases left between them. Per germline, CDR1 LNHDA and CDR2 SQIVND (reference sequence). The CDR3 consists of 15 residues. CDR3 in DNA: TGTGCCAGTAGTACCCGTGTGATAGCATACAATGAGCAGTTCTTC. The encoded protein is CASSTRVIAYNEQFF.